The 30 T cell receptor beta chains reported below all come from one sample, sequenced in a study of T cell responses to AZD1222 COVID-19 vaccine. Sequencing was performed with immunoSEQ multiplex PCR; in TCRdb, only in-frame clones are kept and a portion is missing. The sample holds roughly 70,000 clones, less than 85% seen once. The starting material was peripheral blood, obtained on day 0 of MenACWY control vaccination. The receptors stem from an adult in good health.

The chain employs TRBV5-1 and TRBJ1-2, with D possibly TRBD1 on 5 matching bases. This CDR3 has 14 residues. Germline CDR1 is SGHRS and CDR2 is YFSETQ. Trimming took off 2 bases at V and 6 bases at J, with 14 bases between the two ends. The CDR3 sequence is CASSFTQGSHGYTF. CDR3 coding DNA: TGCGCCAGCAGCTTTACTCAGGGTTCCCATGGCTACACCTTC.

The chain recombines TRBV7-6 with TRBJ1-4, with 8 bases aligning to TRBD1. V shed 5 bases, J shed 7 bases, and the junction held 9 bases outside the gene matches. Germline CDR1 and CDR2: SGHVS and FNYEAQ. This CDR3 has 15 amino acids. In DNA form, the CDR3 reads TGTGCCAGCAGCACTTGGACAGGGTCGGGTGAAAAACTGTTTTTT. This translates into CASSTWTGSGEKLFF.

This chain connects TRBV30 to TRBJ2-7; no firm D call. The germline CDR1 and CDR2 sequences are GTSNPN and SVGIG (reference sequence). V lost 2 bases to trimming and J lost 0 bases, with 8 bases between them. The CDR3 spans 13 residues. CDR3 region: CAWSPGSSYEQYF. In nucleotides, the CDR3 is TGTGCCTGGAGTCCGGGCAGCTCCTACGAGCAGTACTTC. Complete variable domain (other parts from reference TRBV30 and TRBJ2-7): SQTIHQWPATLVQPVGSPLSLECTVEGTSNPNLYWYRQAAGRGLQLLFYSVGIGQISSEVPQNLSASRPQDRQFILSSKKLLLSDSGFYLCAWSPGSSYEQYFGPGTRLTVT.

The chain uses TRBV5-1 and TRBJ2-3; TRBD1 is a possible D gene (5 bases). The CDR3 is made up of 15 amino acids. With 5 bases removed from V and 1 base from J, the gap between germline ends came to 14 bases. Germline values: CDR1 SGHRS, CDR2 YFSETQ. The CDR3 sequence: CASRLGRGGTDTQYF. The DNA of the CDR3 is TGCGCCAGCAGACTTGGAAGGGGTGGCACAGATACGCAGTATTTT.

The CDR3 is CASSYQGAGVKNTIYF. The CDR3 DNA is TGTGCCAGCAGTTACCAGGGCGCGGGGGTGAAAAACACCATATATTTT. The chain links TRBV6-6 to TRBJ1-3; the D gene is possibly TRBD1 (5 bases). Germline V CDR1 and CDR2: MNHNY, SVGAGI (reference sequence). V lost 2 bases, J lost 6 bases, and 17 bases lay in between. This CDR3 comprises 16 residues.

The chain links TRBV2 to TRBJ2-2, with D perhaps matching TRBD1 (6 bases). Germline V CDR1 and CDR2: SNHLY, FYNNEI. This CDR3 has 15 amino acids. V lost 4 bases to trimming and J lost 6 bases, with 15 bases between them. CDR3 sequence (DNA): TGTGCCAGCAGTGTGAGGCAGGGGCTGGCCGGGGAGCTGTTTTTT. Protein product: CASSVRQGLAGELFF.

The chain combines TRBV7-9 with TRBJ2-2; possibly TRBD2 for D (6 bases). The CDR3 loop spans 12 amino acids. Between the trimmed V and J ends, which lost 8 bases and 7 bases, there was a span of 11 bases. The germline V gene has CDR1 SEHNR and CDR2 FQNEAQ (reference sequence). CDR3 sequence: CASGGMSGELFF. The CDR3 nucleotides read TGTGCCAGCGGAGGGATGAGCGGGGAGCTGTTTTTT.

Only a few counts were recorded for this clone. The chain has TRBV18 and TRBJ2-1; D unclear. CDR1 and CDR2 from the germline V gene are KGHSH and LQKENI. The CDR3 totals 13 residues. V lost 1 base, J lost 6 bases, and 7 bases lay in between. The CDR3 here is CASSPRKTNEQFF. The CDR3 DNA reads as TGTGCCAGCTCACCACGCAAGACCAATGAGCAGTTCTTC.

The CDR3 region has the DNA TGCGCCAGCAGCTCTTCCGGGACAGCGGGTTCCTACGAGCAGTACTTC. It codes for CASSSSGTAGSYEQYF. The rearrangement uses TRBV5-1 and TRBJ2-7, with a tentative D call TRBD1 (7 bases). This CDR3 is built from 16 residues. CDR1 is SGHRS, CDR2 YFSETQ, per germline. V was shortened by 3 bases and J by 1 base, with 17 bases between the two germline ends.

This clone appeared a single time. This rearrangement joins TRBV24-1 to TRBJ2-5; D ambiguous. The CDR3 consists of 13 residues. Germline values: CDR1 KGHDR, CDR2 SFDVKD. The CDR3 DNA follows: TGTGCTCCCGACCTGCGGATAAAAGAGACCCAGTACTTC. Residues: CAPDLRIKETQYF.

This clone was seen more than once but under ten times. V gene TRBV7-3 combines with J gene TRBJ1-2, with D maybe TRBD1 (6 bases). The CDR3 contains 13 residues. The V gene lost 5 bases and the J gene lost 5 bases, with 12 bases spanning the gap. In germline, CDR1 is SGHTA, CDR2 FQGTGA. The CDR3 loop is CASSPDRLYGYTF. Written as DNA, the CDR3 is TGTGCCAGCAGCCCGGACAGACTTTATGGCTACACCTTC.

The rearrangement joins TRBV28 to TRBJ2-1; no clear D gene. Germline V lookup: CDR1 MDHEN, CDR2 SYDVKM. V was pared by 4 bases and J by 2 bases, with 0 bases between. The CDR3 runs to 11 residues. As DNA, the CDR3 is TGTGCCAGCAGTTCCTACAATGAGCAGTTCTTC. This codes for CASSSYNEQFF. Drawing the rest from reference TRBV28 and TRBJ2-1, the complete variable domain is DVKVTQSSRYLVKRTGEKVFLECVQDMDHENMFWYRQDPGLGLRLIYFSYDVKMKEKGDIPEGYSVSREKKERFSLILESASTNQTSMYLCASSSYNEQFFGPGTRLTVL.

The chain joins TRBV7-9 to TRBJ2-1; 7 bases map to TRBD1. The CDR3 is made up of 15 amino acids. The germline gives CDR1 SEHNR, CDR2 FQNEAQ (reference sequence). V was clipped by 4 bases and J by 8 bases; unmatched bases: 11. CDR3 DNA: TGTGCCAGCAGCTCGACAGGGTTCGGGGTGGATGAGCAGTTCTTC. Protein: CASSSTGFGVDEQFF.

The chain recombines TRBV11-2 with TRBJ1-1; D not certain. Trimming stripped 5 bases from V and 5 bases from J, with 12 bases between. In germline, CDR1 is SGHAT, CDR2 FQNNGV. The CDR3 sequence is 13 residues long. The CDR3 bases are TGTGCCAGCAGCCCCGCCGGGGTAACTGAAGCTTTCTTT. Encoded protein: CASSPAGVTEAFF.

V usage is TRBV6-6 and J usage is TRBJ1-6, with 7 bases aligning to TRBD1. CDR1 MNHNY and CDR2 SVGAGI come from the germline V gene (reference sequence). The CDR3 totals 20 residues. The V and J ends lost 6 bases and 1 base, in that order; junction bases with no gene match: 18. CDR3 coding DNA: TGTGCCAGCAGCTCCCCTATCCCGGGACAGTCTTGGTCCTATAATTCACCCCTCCACTTT. As protein: CASSSPIPGQSWSYNSPLHF.

This clone has only a few counts. The junction shows a germline mismatch at one end, possibly a read error. This chain joins TRBV7-2 and TRBJ2-2; D is perhaps TRBD2 (6 bases). The V gene's germline CDR1 is SGHTA and CDR2 FQGNSA. There are 14 residues in the CDR3. The CDR3 bases are TGTGCCAGCCGCTTTGGCGGGGACACCGGGGAGCTGTTTTTT. Translated, it gives CASRFGGDTGELFF.

A few counts support this clone. The rearrangement uses TRBV4-3 and TRBJ1-1, with D unclear. Germline assignment: CDR1 LGHNA and CDR2 YSLEER. The CDR3 has 17 amino acids. V was cut by 2 bases and J by 1 base, with 17 bases left in between. The CDR3 spells CASSQSWAGGRNTEAFF. In DNA, the CDR3 is TGCGCCAGCAGCCAATCCTGGGCAGGCGGTCGGAACACTGAAGCTTTCTTT.

J is TRBJ1-1 and V is TRBV19; possibly TRBD1 for D (6 bases). Germline-derived CDR1 and CDR2 are LNHDA and SQIVND (reference sequence). The CDR3 contains 14 residues. V gave up 5 bases and J gave up 7 bases, with 17 bases separating them. The CDR3 region is CASSVQGGANEAFF. The CDR3 nucleotides are TGTGCCAGTAGTGTACAGGGAGGGGCGAATGAAGCTTTCTTT.

This clone was counted only a few times. V usage is TRBV12-3 or TRBV12-4 and J usage is TRBJ2-7; D gene ambiguous. The CDR3 has 13 amino acids. V was cut by 4 bases and J by 7 bases, with 14 bases left in between. This CDR3 reads CASSSTRTGEQYF. For the CDR3, the DNA is TGTGCCAGCAGTTCAACCCGTACCGGAGAGCAGTACTTC.

The V gene is TRBV7-8, the J gene TRBJ2-7; tentatively, D is TRBD1 or TRBD2 (6 bases each). Trimming left V 4 bases short and J 3 bases short, with 13 bases between. Per the germline V gene, CDR1 is SGHVS and CDR2 is FQNEAQ. The CDR3 loop spans 14 amino acids. In DNA form, the CDR3 reads TGTGCCAGCAGCTCGACCGGGGGCTTCTACGAGCAGTACTTC. This codes for CASSSTGGFYEQYF.

The V gene is TRBV2, the J gene TRBJ1-4; perhaps TRBD1 as D (5 bases). The length of the CDR3 is 15 residues. Per the germline V gene, CDR1 is SNHLY and CDR2 is FYNNEI. V was clipped by 7 bases and J by 2 bases, with 14 bases between them. CDR3 nucleotides: TGTGCCAGCAACCGGCGAGGGGTCACTAATGAAAAACTGTTTTTT. This sequence encodes CASNRRGVTNEKLFF.

J is TRBJ2-7 and V is TRBV19; 8 nucleotides agree with TRBD2. Germline V gene data show CDR1 as LNHDA and CDR2 as SQIVND (reference sequence). The CDR3 length is 15 residues. J gave up 5 bases and V 3 bases, and 9 bases lay outside the gene matches. This chain's CDR3 is CASSIRAGARNEQYF. The CDR3 DNA reads as TGTGCCAGTAGTATCCGAGCGGGAGCGAGAAACGAGCAGTACTTC.

V is TRBV9 and J is TRBJ1-2; the D is unclear. The V gene's germline CDR1 is SGDLS and CDR2 YYNGEE. The CDR3 contains 15 residues. V dropped 2 bases and J dropped 4 bases, with 15 bases sitting between them. CDR3 bases: TGTGCCAGCAGCGTGCGGAGCTTAACTATCTATGGCTACACCTTC. As protein: CASSVRSLTIYGYTF. Looking up the rest from reference TRBV9 and TRBJ1-2 gives the full variable domain: DSGVTQTPKHLITATGQRVTLRCSPRSGDLSVYWYQQSLDQGLQFLIQYYNGEERAKGNILERFSAQQFPDLHSELNLSSLELGDSALYFCASSVRSLTIYGYTFGSGTRLTVV.

This clone was detected once. V and J are TRBV9 and TRBJ1-1, with D uncertain. The CDR3 is made up of 13 amino acids. In germline, CDR1 is SGDLS, CDR2 YYNGEE. The ends were cut back, 5 bases at V and 5 bases at J, with 13 bases in the middle. CDR3 region: CASSTSPETEAFF. CDR3 nucleotide sequence: TGTGCCAGCAGTACCAGCCCAGAGACTGAAGCTTTCTTT.

The chain has TRBV9 and TRBJ1-1; TRBD1 might be the D (5 bases). Germline CDR1 reads SGDLS; CDR2 reads YYNGEE. This CDR3 region has 14 residues. Trimming shortened V by 0 bases and J by 5 bases, and 11 bases separated the two germline ends. CDR3 protein: CASSVDPGLTEAFF. The CDR3 DNA follows: TGTGCCAGCAGCGTAGATCCAGGGCTAACTGAAGCTTTCTTT.

The V gene is TRBV5-1, the J gene TRBJ2-1; 7 bases are a match to TRBD2. The germline CDR1 and CDR2 sequences are SGHRS and YFSETQ. This CDR3 region has 16 residues. V shed 4 bases, J shed 1 base, and the junction held 8 bases outside the gene matches. The CDR3 reads CASSGGTTPSYNEQFF. For the CDR3, the DNA is TGCGCCAGCAGCGGAGGGACTACTCCGTCCTACAATGAGCAGTTCTTC. The entire variable domain, with the rest obtained from reference TRBV5-1 and TRBJ2-1, is as follows: KAGVTQTPRYLIKTRGQQVTLSCSPISGHRSVSWYQQTPGQGLQFLFEYFSETQRNKGNFPGRFSGRQFSNSRSEMNVSTLELGDSALYLCASSGGTTPSYNEQFFGPGTRLTVL.

This clone was found once. The rearrangement joins TRBV7-2 to TRBJ2-7; D possibly corresponds to TRBD1 (5 bases). Trimming cost V 5 bases and J 2 bases, with 13 bases left between them. Germline CDR1 is SGHTA and CDR2 is FQGNSA. This CDR3 comprises 14 residues. The CDR3 DNA reads as TGTGCCAGCAGCCCTGACAGCGTCGCCTACGAGCAGTACTTC. This sequence encodes CASSPDSVAYEQYF. The complete variable domain, with remaining parts taken from reference TRBV7-2 and TRBJ2-7, reads GAGVSQSPSNKVTEKGKDVELRCDPISGHTALYWYRQSLGQGLEFLIYFQGNSAPDKSGLPSDRFSAERTGGSVSTLTIQRTQQEDSAVYLCASSPDSVAYEQYFGPGTRLTVT.

This chain uses TRBV6-5 with TRBJ1-2; 7 bases are a match to TRBD1. The germline V gene encodes CDR1 MNHEY and CDR2 SVGAGI. CDR3 length equals 14 residues. The junction had 6 bases not matched to a gene; V was cut back by 5 bases and J by 3 bases. This chain's CDR3 is CASSNRGGDYGYTF. CDR3 nucleotide sequence: TGTGCCAGCAGTAACAGGGGAGGCGACTATGGCTACACCTTC.

The chain recombines TRBV18 with TRBJ2-3; D not resolved. Per the germline V gene, CDR1 is KGHSH and CDR2 is LQKENI. The CDR3 spans 13 residues. V was trimmed by 0 bases and J by 0 bases, leaving 1 base between them. The CDR3: CASSPPSTDTQYF. The DNA for the CDR3 is TGTGCCAGCTCACCACCGAGCACAGATACGCAGTATTTT.

This clone was recorded only once. CDR3 DNA sequence: TGCGCCAGCAGCCAGGGGACAGGGGGCGAGACCCAGTACTTC. Protein product: CASSQGTGGETQYF. The chain carries TRBV4-3 and TRBJ2-5; the match to TRBD1 covers 12 bases. V was clipped by 3 bases and J by 5 bases; unmatched bases: 1. The V gene's germline CDR1 is LGHNA and CDR2 YSLEER. The CDR3 totals 14 residues.